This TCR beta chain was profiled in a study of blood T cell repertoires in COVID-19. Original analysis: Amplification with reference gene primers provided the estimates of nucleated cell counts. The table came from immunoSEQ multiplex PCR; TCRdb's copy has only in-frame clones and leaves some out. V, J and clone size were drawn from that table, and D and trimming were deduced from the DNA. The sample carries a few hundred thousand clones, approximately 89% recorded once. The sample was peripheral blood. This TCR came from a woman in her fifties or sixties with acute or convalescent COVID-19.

Written as DNA, the CDR3 is TGTGCCAGCAGCCAGGGCCGGACTAGCGGGAGGTTGGACACCGGGGAGCTGTTTTTT. It yields the protein CASSQGRTSGRLDTGELFF. This chain uses TRBV14 with TRBJ2-2; 14 bases align to TRBD2. Germline V gives CDR1 SGHDN, CDR2 FVKESK. CDR3 length: 19 amino acids. V shed 3 bases and J 3 bases; nucleotides not matched to a gene: 9. The whole variable domain, remainder taken from reference TRBV14 and TRBJ2-2, is EAGVTQFPSHSVIEKGQTVTLRCDPISGHDNLYWYRRVMGKEIKFLLHFVKESKQDESGMPNNRFLAERTGGTYSTLKVQPAELEDSGVYFCASSQGRTSGRLDTGELFFGEGSRLTVL.